Presented here are 5 T cell receptor beta chains from one specimen sequenced in a study of shared clonotypes between healthy human individuals. Clones were read by immunoSEQ multiplex PCR, and TCRdb kept only the in-frame ones, dropping some. The data show 2 million to 2.5 million clones, with 80% to 95% seen just once and 0.37% held by the top ten. The sequenced material came from naive CD4+ T cells from PBMCs. The subset is: CD45RA+ positively selected. Receptors were obtained from a man younger than 30 in good health. Some clones in this sample may be carry-over from other donors' samples.

The J gene is TRBJ2-7, the V gene TRBV5-6; 9 nucleotides match TRBD1. Germline V gene data show CDR1 as SGHDT and CDR2 as YYEEEE. The CDR3 contains 13 residues. V lost 5 bases to trimming and J lost 5 bases; unmatched junction nucleotides: 5. The CDR3 DNA reads TGTGCCAGCAGTTGGACAGGGGTCCACGAGCAGTACTTC. Protein sequence: CASSWTGVHEQYF. Supplemented by reference TRBV5-6 and TRBJ2-7, the full variable domain reads DAGVTQSPTHLIKTRGQQVTLRCSPKSGHDTVSWYQQALGQGPQFIFQYYEEEERQRGNFPDRFSGHQFPNYSSELNVNALLLGDSALYLCASSWTGVHEQYFGPGTRLTVT.

J is TRBJ2-1 and V is TRBV6-1; tentative D call: TRBD2 (6 bases). Trimming took 6 bases from V and 6 from J, leaving 18 bases between them. The germline V gene has CDR1 MNHNS and CDR2 SASEGT. This CDR3 has 15 amino acids. The CDR3 spells CASREDYPRPNEQFF. In DNA form, the CDR3 reads TGTGCCAGCAGGGAGGACTACCCAAGGCCCAATGAGCAGTTCTTC.

The chain joins TRBV5-6 to TRBJ2-4; weak D call: TRBD2 (6 bases). Trimming took off 0 bases at V and 1 base at J, with 17 bases between the two ends. This CDR3 is 18 amino acids long. Germline V gene data show CDR1 as SGHDT and CDR2 as YYEEEE. The CDR3 loop reads CASSLVGPGGSAKNIQYF. DNA of the CDR3: TGTGCCAGCAGCTTGGTGGGGCCCGGGGGTTCGGCCAAAAACATTCAGTACTTC.

The rearrangement uses TRBV4-1 and TRBJ2-7; TRBD1 agrees at 7 bases. The CDR3 loop spans 14 amino acids. Germline V gives CDR1 MGHRA, CDR2 YSYEKL. V trimming: 4 bases; J trimming: 5 bases; junction bases outside the gene matches: 8. The CDR3 spells CASSRSTGSNEQYF. CDR3 DNA sequence: TGCGCCAGCAGCCGCTCGACAGGGTCTAACGAGCAGTACTTC.

The chain recombines TRBV5-1 with TRBJ2-2, with TRBD1 matching 8 bases. The germline V gene has CDR1 SGHRS and CDR2 YFSETQ. This CDR3 contains 15 residues. V dropped 2 bases and J dropped 3; count of bases not matched to a gene: 3. CDR3 protein: CASSFQQGDTGELFF. The CDR3 region has the DNA TGCGCCAGCAGCTTCCAACAGGGGGACACCGGGGAGCTGTTTTTT.